This T cell receptor beta chain was sequenced in a study of tumor-infiltrating lymphocytes in primary liver carcinoma. Trimming took 5 bases from V and 5 from J; bases not matched to a gene: 8. Germline V gene sequence: CDR1 SQVTM, CDR2 ANQGSEA. The CDR3 runs to 13 residues. Each 20-30 mg portion of unsorted bulk tissue served as the source for co-extraction of RNA and DNA. For this clonotype: Its antigen is not known.

A constant-region primer primed TCR beta cDNA synthesis from about 490 ng of total RNA. Three nested multiplex PCR rounds, a slightly modified ARM-PCR, produced the libraries for TCR beta. The two initial PCR rounds, about 9 cycles each, used TRBV1-TRBV30 forward and C-beta reverse primers. TCRdb re-called the multiplex PCR reads with MiXCR, one entry per CDR3 protein. The data show 20,000 to 25,000 distinct CDR3 sequences, roughly 70% seen once. Study-wide findings and caveats: Only about 7.5-24% of top clones spanned all five tumor regions.

The origin of this receptor is a man aged 35 to 55 with primary liver carcinoma and hepatitis B virus infection. The chain recombines TRBV29-1 with TRBJ2-5; TRBD2 aligns across 7 bases. The sample consisted of liver tumor tissue from sampling region 1. The subset here: tumor region T1, superior pole. This CDR3 is CSVSGRAVETQYF. CDR3 nucleotide sequence: TGCAGCGTTAGTGGGAGGGCCGTTGAGACCCAGTACTTC.